Sequencing of this T cell receptor beta chain was carried out in a study of cytomegalovirus exposure and HLA in healthy donors. The study, taken as a whole, reports: High sensitivity and specificity were reportedly achieved when the classifier diagnosed cytomegalovirus status. In vitro, a few CMV-associated chains proved specific for CMV antigens.

Trimming left V 3 bases short and J 8 bases short, with 27 bases between. Germline V gene sequence: CDR1 SGDLS, CDR2 YYNGEE. The CDR3 contains 19 residues. Concerning this clone: The antigen is not known.

Profiled with immunoSEQ multiplex PCR; TCRdb holds only in-frame clones, not every one. The table lists about 150,000 clones, 80% to 90% of them singletons. The TCR was taken from a woman between 18 and 30 years old in good health and CMV-seropositive. Sequencing was done on a sample of PBMCs. This sequence joins TRBV9 and TRBJ2-6; possible D gene TRBD1, 7 bases. CDR3 amino acids: CASSAEGWETGEESNVLTF. For the CDR3, the DNA is TGTGCCAGCAGCGCTGAAGGATGGGAAACAGGGGAGGAGTCCAACGTCCTGACTTTC.